This TCR beta chain was sequenced for a study of blood T cells in healthy people across ages. With a J-beta primer mix and a sample-barcoded 5' primer, a second PCR ran 7 to 11 cycles. TCRdb re-called the 5' RACE reads with MiXCR, one entry per CDR3 protein. The data show around 1,000,000 distinct CDR3 sequences, with around 25% seen just once and around 0.75% held by the top ten. On this clonotype itself: Its matching antigen is unknown.

V lost 0 bases and J lost 0, with 6 bases in between. In germline, CDR1 is LGHNA, CDR2 YSLEER. The CDR3 loop spans 15 amino acids. Study-level findings and limits: Comparison with aged donors showed that long-lived donors had more naive CD4+ cells and higher diversity.

These data also formed part of another study, on T cells of mothers and their children. That investigation notes: Extraction yielded RNA that went, in full, into cDNA synthesis at around 1.4 ug per 15 ul.

Sequenced sample: blood. The clonotype originates from a girl aged 2-10 years in good health. The V call is TRBV4-3, the J call TRBJ2-1; D not resolved. This CDR3 reads CASSQDPNSYNEQFF. For the CDR3, the DNA is TGCGCCAGCAGCCAAGATCCTAACTCCTACAATGAGCAGTTCTTC.